The sequence of this T cell receptor beta chain was determined in a study of shared clonotypes between healthy human individuals. About the study: Each donor contributed plates that comprised three CD4 naive, three CD4 memory, two CD8 naive and one CD8 memory.

A note on this clone: Its antigen remains unknown.

Study results and caveats: Having only a few donors restricted how much genetic and exposure-history diversity was captured. The study found about 5% of naive CD4 clonotypes shared across a handful of donors.

Donors, healthy HIV-negative adults, lacked recent acute infections or vaccinations. The method was immunoSEQ multiplex PCR; TCRdb's version includes in-frame clones alone and lacks a portion of them. The sample records roughly 500,000 clones, roughly 95% being singletons. There are 15 residues in the CDR3. CDR1 WNHNN and CDR2 SYGVQD come from the germline V gene (reference sequence). The V gene end was trimmed by 3 bases and the J gene end by 5 bases; junction bases not matched to a gene: 6. V and J are TRBV10-1 and TRBJ2-3; 9 bases line up with TRBD1. Sequenced sample: naive CD4+ T cells sorted from blood. The subset here: CD45RA+ positively selected. The TCR was taken from a woman aged 30 to 39 in good health. CDR3 bases: TGCGCCAGCAGTGATGGGGGACAGGGAAGAGATACGCAGTATTTT. Residues: CASSDGGQGRDTQYF.